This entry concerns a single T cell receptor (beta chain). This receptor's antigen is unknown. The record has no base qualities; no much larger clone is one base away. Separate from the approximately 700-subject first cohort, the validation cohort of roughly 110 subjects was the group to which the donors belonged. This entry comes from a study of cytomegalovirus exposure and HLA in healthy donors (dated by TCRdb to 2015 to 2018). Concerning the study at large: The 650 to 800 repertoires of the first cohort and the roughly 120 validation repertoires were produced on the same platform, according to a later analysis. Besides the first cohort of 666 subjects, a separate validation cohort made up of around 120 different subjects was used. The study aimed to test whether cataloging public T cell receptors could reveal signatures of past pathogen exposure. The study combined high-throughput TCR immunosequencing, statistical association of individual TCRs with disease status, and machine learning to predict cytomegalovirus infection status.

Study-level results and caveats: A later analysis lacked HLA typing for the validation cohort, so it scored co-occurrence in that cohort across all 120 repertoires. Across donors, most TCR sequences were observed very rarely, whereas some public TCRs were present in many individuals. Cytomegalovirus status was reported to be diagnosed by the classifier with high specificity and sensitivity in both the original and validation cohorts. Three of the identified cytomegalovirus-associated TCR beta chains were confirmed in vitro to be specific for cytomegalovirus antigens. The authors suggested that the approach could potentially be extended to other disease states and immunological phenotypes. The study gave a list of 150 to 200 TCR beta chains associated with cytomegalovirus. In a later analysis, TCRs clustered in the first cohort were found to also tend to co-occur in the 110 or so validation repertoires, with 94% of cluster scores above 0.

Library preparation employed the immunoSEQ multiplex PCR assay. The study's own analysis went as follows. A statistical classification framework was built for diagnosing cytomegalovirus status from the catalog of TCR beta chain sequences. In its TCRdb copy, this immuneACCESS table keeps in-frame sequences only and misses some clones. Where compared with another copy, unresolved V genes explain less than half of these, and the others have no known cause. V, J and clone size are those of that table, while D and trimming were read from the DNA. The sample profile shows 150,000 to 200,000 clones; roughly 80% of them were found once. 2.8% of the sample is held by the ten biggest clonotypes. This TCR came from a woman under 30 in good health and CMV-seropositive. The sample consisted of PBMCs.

The CDR3 corresponds to CACRGRETQYF. The nucleotide sequence is given as TGTGCCTGCAGGGGGCGGGAGACCCAGTACTTC. The chain joins TRBV19 to TRBJ2-5, and 8 bases in between align with TRBD1. The CDR3 has 11 amino acids, counting the end cysteine and phenylalanine. Only the CDR3 part of the read is kept: 33 bases, read in frame from the first base. Ends trimmed: V by 11 bases, J by 5 bases; bases unmatched to a gene: 4. According to the germline V gene (reference sequence), CDR1 reads LNHDA and CDR2 reads SQIVND.